This TCR beta chain was sequenced in a study of T-cell reconstitution after alpha-beta-depleted transplantation in children. This clonotype appeared many times. What it binds is not known. General study points: A year had passed since transplant, and T-cell counts and diversity by then came mostly from newly produced T cells. The study traced high day-60 TCRbeta diversity in some patients to surviving recipient T cells and thymic progenitors. Expanded graft clones, several hundred of them, were reportedly the source of alpha-beta T cells about two months after transplant.

The CDR3 is made up of 13 amino acids. The junction had 8 bases not matched to a gene; V was cut back by 4 bases and J by 15 bases. Germline CDR1 reads MRHNA; CDR2 reads SNTAGT. TCRbeta library construction was performed incorporating unique molecular identifiers. MiXCR, applied by TCRdb to the PCR reads, yields one record per CDR3 protein. The data hold fewer than 550,000 distinct CDR3 sequences, with more than 9% observed a single time. The chain joins TRBV6-4 to TRBJ2-1, with TRBD2 matching 11 bases. The sequencing used PBMCs, collected before TCRalphabeta/CD19-depleted stem cell transplant. The receptor comes from a child aged 2-15 years with inherited bone marrow failure, due to receive a stem cell transplant. In DNA form, the CDR3 reads TGTGCCAGCAGTGTGTTAGCGGGAGGGTTTCCGTTCTTC. Translating it yields CASSVLAGGFPFF.